The 10 T cell receptor beta chains reported below all come from one sample, sequenced in a study of shared clonotypes between healthy human individuals. Sequencing used immunoSEQ multiplex PCR; TCRdb keeps in-frame clones, though not all of them. In the table there are 450,000 to 550,000 clones, less than 85% of which are singletons. Sequencing input: PBMCs. The origin of the receptors is a woman between 40 and 55 years old in good health. Some clones in this sample may be carry-over from other donors' samples.

The rearrangement uses TRBV11-2 and TRBJ2-5, with 7 positions matching TRBD2. Germline V gives CDR1 SGHAT, CDR2 FQNNGV. The CDR3 runs 15 residues. After removal of 1 base from V and 1 base from J, the junction contained 3 bases not matched to a gene. CDR3 in DNA: TGTGCCAGCAGCTTAGCGGGAGGTCCCCAAGAGACCCAGTACTTC. Translation: CASSLAGGPQETQYF. Looking up the rest from reference TRBV11-2 and TRBJ2-5 gives the full variable domain: EAGVAQSPRYKIIEKRQSVAFWCNPISGHATLYWYQQILGQGPKLLIQFQNNGVVDDSQLPKDRFSAERLKGVDSTLKIQPAKLEDSAVYLCASSLAGGPQETQYFGPGTRLLVL.

Concerning this clone: In the same sample, other DNA sequences code for this CDR3. This chain uses TRBV2 with TRBJ2-5; 8 nucleotides agree with TRBD1. The CDR3 runs to 13 residues. Germline CDR1 SNHLY, CDR2 FYNNEI. Losses at the gene ends were 4 bases for V and 5 bases for J; bases not matched to a gene: 3. In DNA form, the CDR3 reads TGTGCCAGCAGTGTGAGACAGGGGGAGACCCAGTACTTC. This codes for CASSVRQGETQYF.

The V and J genes are TRBV11-2 and TRBJ2-5; perhaps D is TRBD1 or TRBD2 (5 bases each). Trimming took off 3 bases at V and 4 bases at J, with 12 bases between the two ends. Per the germline V gene, CDR1 is SGHAT and CDR2 is FQNNGV. The CDR3 covers 14 residues. The CDR3 sequence is CASSFRERGETQYF. In nucleotides, the CDR3 is TGTGCCAGCAGCTTTAGGGAGAGGGGAGAGACCCAGTACTTC.

This clone was picked up many times. CDR3 residues: CASRSSPNTGELFF. CDR3 nucleotide sequence: TGCGCCAGCAGGAGTAGTCCGAACACCGGGGAGCTGTTTTTT. The rearrangement joins TRBV4-3 to TRBJ2-2; D is unresolved. Deletions cut 6 bases from V and 0 bases from J, with 8 bases between. The CDR3 length is 14 residues. CDR1 and CDR2 (germline): LGHNA, YSLEER.

This clone was detected only a few times. The chain employs TRBV2 and TRBJ2-1, with 13 bases fitting TRBD2. The CDR3 has 15 residues. Looked up from germline, CDR1 is SNHLY and CDR2 is FYNNEI. The junction had 14 bases not matched to a gene; V was cut back by 6 bases and J by 15 bases. The DNA of the CDR3 is TGTGCCAGCAGCCCCGGGACTAGCGGGATCCCCGGGGGGTTCTTC. This encodes CASSPGTSGIPGGFF.

V is TRBV9 and J is TRBJ2-2; 7 bases are a match to TRBD2. There are 16 residues in the CDR3. J was trimmed by 1 base and V by 3 bases; bases with no gene match: 6. The V gene's germline CDR1 is SGDLS and CDR2 YYNGEE. This CDR3 reads CASSAWGGENTGELFF. The CDR3 coding sequence is TGTGCCAGCAGCGCCTGGGGGGGAGAGAACACCGGGGAGCTGTTTTTT.

V and J are TRBV6-1 and TRBJ2-5; 9 bases are a match to TRBD2. Germline V gives CDR1 MNHNS, CDR2 SASEGT. This CDR3 is 15 amino acids long. After removal of 3 bases from V and 0 bases from J, the junction contained 2 bases not matched to a gene. The CDR3 reads CASSDIAGDQETQYF. CDR3 DNA: TGTGCCAGCAGTGATATAGCGGGAGACCAAGAGACCCAGTACTTC.

The chain carries TRBV6-6 and TRBJ1-6, with D maybe TRBD1 (6 bases). The CDR3 runs to 13 residues. The V gene lost 3 bases and the J gene lost 8 bases, with 8 bases spanning the gap. Per germline, CDR1 MNHNY and CDR2 SVGAGI (reference sequence). CDR3 coding DNA: TGTGCCAGCAGTTATCCAGGGGATTCACCCCTCCACTTT. This gives the protein CASSYPGDSPLHF.

J is TRBJ2-5 and V is TRBV15, with TRBD2 matching 12 bases. J was trimmed by 6 bases and V by 5 bases; bases with no gene match: 7. CDR3 length: 15 residues. Germline assignment: CDR1 LNHNV and CDR2 YYDKDF (reference sequence). Here the CDR3 reads CATSGRLAGVKTQYF. DNA of the CDR3: TGTGCCACCAGCGGTCGACTAGCGGGAGTAAAGACCCAGTACTTC. Supplemented by reference TRBV15 and TRBJ2-5, the full variable domain reads DAMVIQNPRYQVTQFGKPVTLSCSQTLNHNVMYWYQQKSSQAPKLLFHYYDKDFNNEADTPDNFQSRRPNTSFCFLDIRSPGLGDTAMYLCATSGRLAGVKTQYFGPGTRLLVL.

The chain combines TRBV9 with TRBJ2-7, with 8 nucleotides matching TRBD1. CDR1 and CDR2 (germline): SGDLS, YYNGEE. The CDR3 totals 15 residues. The V segment lost 3 bases and the J segment 4 bases; nucleotides outside the gene matches: 9. CDR3 in amino acids: CASSAMVGTGYEQYF. CDR3 sequence (DNA): TGTGCCAGCAGCGCCATGGTAGGGACAGGTTACGAGCAGTACTTC.